This passage covers 16 T cell receptor beta chains from one sample sequenced in a study of blood T cells in healthy people across ages. The second PCR ran roughly 7 to 11 cycles with a sample-barcoded 5' primer and J-beta primers. TCRdb ran MiXCR on the 5' RACE reads and lists one entry per CDR3 protein. This sample has more than 1,400,000 distinct CDR3 sequences, with 40% to 50% found just once. Sequencing was performed on blood. These receptors all come from a woman under 30 in good health.

The J gene is TRBJ2-3, the V gene TRBV6-2 or TRBV6-3; TRBD2 matches at 8 bases. The germline CDR1 and CDR2 sequences are MNHEY and SVGEGT. The CDR3 sequence is 16 residues long. Losses at the gene ends were 6 bases for V and 5 bases for J; bases not matched to a gene: 13. CDR3 nucleotide sequence: TGTGCCAGCAGCTCCCCCGGACTAGCCCCCATAGATACGCAGTATTTT. Translated, it gives CASSSPGLAPIDTQYF.

Turning to this clonotype: A junction end diverges from the germline sequence, so it may reflect a read error. The rearrangement joins TRBV15 to TRBJ1-2; 7 bases line up with TRBD1. CDR3 length: 12 amino acids. Germline V gene sequence: CDR1 LNHNV, CDR2 YYDKDF (reference sequence). The CDR3 protein is CATSGEQGFYTF. The CDR3 nucleotides read TGTGCCACCAGCGGAGAACAGGGGTTCTACACCTTC.

The chain combines TRBV28 with TRBJ1-5; D is undetermined. Germline V gene data show CDR1 as MDHEN and CDR2 as SYDVKM. Trimming left V 3 bases short and J 3 bases short, with 12 bases between. This CDR3 has 15 residues. This chain's CDR3 is CASSLSGYDNQPQHF. The CDR3 DNA reads TGTGCCAGCAGTTTGTCTGGGTATGACAATCAGCCCCAGCATTTT.

The chain carries TRBV7-2 and TRBJ1-4; 8 positions match TRBD1. Germline V gene sequence: CDR1 SGHTA, CDR2 FQGNSA. This CDR3 is built from 18 residues. The V gene end was trimmed by 2 bases and the J gene end by 0 bases; junction bases not matched to a gene: 8. CDR3 nucleotide sequence: TGTGCCAGCAGCTTACCTCCCGGGACAGGAGCAACTAATGAAAAACTGTTTTTT. Translating gives CASSLPPGTGATNEKLFF.

The chain employs TRBV4-1 and TRBJ2-3; 14 bases agree with TRBD2. The germline gives CDR1 MGHRA, CDR2 YSYEKL. The CDR3 contains 19 residues. Trimming took 3 bases from V and 0 from J; bases not matched to a gene: 8. CDR3 nucleotide sequence: TGCGCCAGCAGCCACCGCCGACTAGCGGGGGGGCCGAGCACAGATACGCAGTATTTT. This encodes CASSHRRLAGGPSTDTQYF.

The chain uses TRBV20-1 and TRBJ1-5; 11 bases agree with TRBD1. Germline CDR1 DFQATT, CDR2 SNEGSKA (reference sequence). CDR3 length: 16 amino acids. With V trimmed by 4 bases and J by 3 bases, 8 bases remained unmatched. The CDR3 DNA reads TGCAGTGCTACCCGAAGGACAGGGGGCCTCAATCAGCCCCAGCATTTT. It translates to CSATRRTGGLNQPQHF.

The gene calls are TRBV7-8 and TRBJ2-1; D may be TRBD2 (6 bases). The CDR3 runs 16 residues. Germline loops: CDR1 SGHVS, CDR2 FQNEAQ. Trimming took off 5 bases at V and 2 bases at J, with 16 bases between the two ends. CDR3 nucleotides: TGTGCCAGCAGCCCCCTAGGGACTGCTGCCTACAATGAGCAGTTCTTC. Its protein is CASSPLGTAAYNEQFF.

V usage is TRBV21-1 and J usage is TRBJ2-7. TRBV21-1 is a listed pseudogene. The CDR3 totals 18 residues. The CDR3 spells CASSARLGKFTVEKEQYF. The CDR3 nucleotides are TGTGCCAGCAGCGCACGCCTCGGTAAATTTACAGTTGAGAAGGAGCAGTACTTC.

On this clonotype: A single base separates this from a much larger clone, so it may be a read error. This chain links TRBV5-1 with TRBJ2-3; D is unresolved. Trimming stripped 0 bases from V and 2 bases from J, with 13 bases between. The CDR3 totals 16 residues. CDR1 is SGHRS and CDR2 is YFSETQ in the germline V gene. Written as DNA, the CDR3 is TGCGCCAGCAGCTTGGCTCTTGGCAGATTCACAGATACGCAGTATTTT. Its protein is CASSLALGRFTDTQYF.

In its sample, this clonotype was seen a few times. Compared with germline, one end of the junction differs, possibly owing to a read error. The chain employs TRBV11-2 and TRBJ2-4; 10 nucleotides align to TRBD2. In germline, CDR1 is SGHAT, CDR2 FQNNGV. The CDR3 runs to 14 residues. CDR3 coding DNA: TGTGCCAGCAGCTTACGGACTAGCGGTGGCGAGCAGTATTTC. This sequence encodes CASSLRTSGGEQYF.

V usage is TRBV5-6 and J usage is TRBJ1-5; D gene unclear. This CDR3 contains 14 residues. V lost 4 bases, J lost 4 bases, and 12 bases lay in between. The V gene's germline CDR1 is SGHDT and CDR2 YYEEEE. The CDR3 loop reads CASSRAGVNQPQHF. CDR3 nucleotides: TGTGCCAGCAGCCGGGCCGGCGTGAATCAGCCCCAGCATTTT.

The chain is built from TRBV5-5 and TRBJ2-2; the match to TRBD1 covers 11 bases. V gave up 4 bases and J gave up 4 bases; unmatched junction bases: 9. The CDR3 sequence is 17 residues long. Germline CDR1 is SGHKS and CDR2 is YYEKEE (reference sequence). This chain's CDR3 is CASSHQPGQGGTGELFF. The DNA of the CDR3 is TGTGCCAGCAGCCACCAACCGGGACAGGGGGGCACCGGGGAGCTGTTTTTT.

V is TRBV6-6 and J is TRBJ2-5; TRBD2 matches at 12 bases. This CDR3 has 15 amino acids. The germline gives CDR1 MNHNY, CDR2 SVGAGI (reference sequence). With V trimmed by 3 bases and J by 5 bases, 4 bases remained unmatched. CDR3 DNA sequence: TGTGCCAGCAGTTATGGGACTAGCGGGTTCGAGACCCAGTACTTC. It is translated as CASSYGTSGFETQYF.

This clonotype was counted between two and nine times. The chain's CDR3 is CASSIYEAGQGPEAFF. CDR3 DNA sequence: TGTGCCAGCAGCATTTACGAAGCCGGACAGGGGCCTGAAGCTTTCTTT. V gene TRBV11-2 combines with J gene TRBJ1-1; the match to TRBD1 covers 9 bases. The V segment lost 5 bases and the J segment 6 bases; nucleotides outside the gene matches: 13. Germline V gene lookup returns CDR1 SGHAT and CDR2 FQNNGV. CDR3 size: 16 residues.

The chain recombines TRBV9 with TRBJ1-1, with D maybe TRBD1 (5 bases). CDR1 is SGDLS and CDR2 is YYNGEE in the germline V gene. CDR3 length: 16 residues. V was shortened by 0 bases and J by 1 base, with 13 bases between the two germline ends. DNA for the CDR3: TGTGCCAGCAGCGTAGCGTCCGGGGGAACGAACACTGAAGCTTTCTTT. This encodes CASSVASGGTNTEAFF.

This clonotype was found once. The chain combines TRBV3-1 with TRBJ2-7; TRBD2 aligns across 15 bases. Trimming cost V 1 base and J 0 bases; bases outside gene matches: 4. Germline V gene lookup returns CDR1 LGHDT and CDR2 YNNKEL (reference sequence). The CDR3 covers 18 residues. The CDR3 sequence: CASSQVGLAGGNSYEQYF. As DNA, the CDR3 is TGTGCCAGCAGCCAAGTGGGACTAGCGGGAGGCAACTCCTACGAGCAGTACTTC.